Listed below are T cell receptor beta chains from one sample, sequenced in a study of T cell responses to AZD1222 COVID-19 vaccine. Sequenced by immunoSEQ multiplex PCR; TCRdb stores in-frame clones only, minus some. This table holds about 150,000 clones, 91% found once. Sequencing used peripheral blood, obtained on day 0 of AZD1222 vaccination. Every receptor here comes from an adult in good health. Both conserved end residues are part of each CDR3. D genes are given only for firm matches. Some rows mark clone size as missing; the rest say once, few, many or name a class of expanded clone.

TRBV6-6	TRBJ1-5	15	.	.	CASSYSGQDHQPQHF	TGTGCCAGCAGTTACTCGGGGCAAGACCATCAGCCCCAGCATTTT
TRBV21-1	TRBJ1-6	16	.	.	CASSKACTRYNSPLHF	TGTGCCAGCAGCAAAGCGTGTACGCGGTATAATTCACCCCTCCACTTT
TRBV3-1/TRBV3-2	TRBJ2-7	15	once	.	CASSPSGRISYEQYF	TGTGCCAGCAGCCCATCGGGACGTATCTCCTACGAGCAGTACTTC
TRBV28	TRBJ2-7	14	.	TRBD1	CASSSHRGPYEQYF	TGTGCCAGCAGTTCTCACAGGGGACCCTACGAGCAGTACTTC
TRBV30	TRBJ2-1	13	.	.	CAWSVIRDNEQFF	TGTGCCTGGAGTGTAATACGCGACAATGAGCAGTTCTTC
TRBV28	TRBJ2-6	13	.	.	CASSPGASNVLTF	TGTGCCAGCAGTCCCGGGGCTTCCAACGTCCTGACTTTC
TRBV11-3	TRBJ2-1	15	.	.	CASSLARESENEQFF	TGTGCCAGCAGCTTAGCTAGGGAGTCCGAGAATGAGCAGTTCTTC
TRBV2	TRBJ2-2	19	.	.	CASTSTQDIKEPNTGELFF	TGTGCCAGCACGAGTACGCAGGACATCAAGGAGCCGAACACCGGGGAGCTGTTTTTT
TRBV5-6	TRBJ2-7	14	.	TRBD1	CASSLGGRGHEQYF	TGTGCCAGCAGCTTGGGAGGCAGGGGGCACGAGCAGTACTTC
TRBV19	TRBJ1-1	15	.	.	CASSRTTVLNTEAFF	TGTGCCAGTAGTCGGACAACCGTTTTGAACACTGAAGCTTTCTTT
TRBV5-1	TRBJ2-7	12	.	.	CASSKVAYEQYF	TGCGCCAGCAGCAAGGTGGCCTACGAGCAGTACTTC
TRBV9	TRBJ1-3	16	.	TRBD1	CASSVAGTGSGNTIYF	TGTGCCAGCAGCGTAGCGGGGACAGGGTCTGGAAACACCATATATTTT
TRBV6-6	TRBJ1-5	14	.	.	CASSSRWGDQPQHF	TGTGCCAGCAGTTCGCGATGGGGCGATCAGCCCCAGCATTTT
TRBV2	TRBJ1-1	13	.	.	CASRVIFGGPAFF	TGTGCCAGCAGGGTGATATTTGGGGGGCCTGCTTTCTTT
TRBV6-1	TRBJ2-6	18	few	.	CASSEFPGVDSGANVLTF	TGTGCCAGCAGTGAATTTCCAGGCGTAGACTCTGGGGCCAACGTCCTGACTTTC
TRBV5-1	TRBJ2-3	15	.	.	CASSPLGNREDTQYF	TGCGCCAGCAGCCCCCTCGGGAATCGGGAAGATACGCAGTATTTT
TRBV24-1	TRBJ1-2	15	.	.	CATSDSRGPDRRYTF	TGTGCCACCAGTGACTCGCGGGGCCCGGATCGGCGCTACACCTTC
TRBV15	TRBJ2-5	12	.	.	CATSRDAETQYF	TGTGCCACCAGCAGAGATGCAGAGACCCAGTACTTC
TRBV27	TRBJ2-1	15	once	.	CASSWNGEGLNEQFF	TGTGCCAGCAGTTGGAACGGAGAGGGGCTCAATGAGCAGTTCTTC
TRBV6-5	TRBJ2-1	16	.	TRBD2	CASSSGSGGPYNEQFF	TGTGCCAGCAGTTCAGGTAGCGGGGGACCCTACAATGAGCAGTTCTTC
TRBV29-1	TRBJ2-1	13	.	TRBD1	CSASQGGLNEQFF	TGCAGCGCCTCACAGGGGGGTTTAAATGAGCAGTTCTTC
TRBV3-1/TRBV3-2	TRBJ2-5	11	.	.	CASSQGGTQYF	TGTGCCAGCAGCCAAGGGGGGACCCAGTACTTC
TRBV19	TRBJ1-5	11	.	.	CASAENQPQHF	TGTGCCAGCGCAGAAAATCAGCCCCAGCATTTT
TRBV14	TRBJ1-2	13	.	.	CASSSTGIYGYTF	TGTGCCAGCAGCTCGACAGGAATCTATGGCTACACCTTC
TRBV3-1/TRBV3-2	TRBJ2-3	15	few	.	CASSLEGGPTDTQYF	TGTGCCAGCAGCCTTGAGGGGGGGCCAACAGATACGCAGTATTTT